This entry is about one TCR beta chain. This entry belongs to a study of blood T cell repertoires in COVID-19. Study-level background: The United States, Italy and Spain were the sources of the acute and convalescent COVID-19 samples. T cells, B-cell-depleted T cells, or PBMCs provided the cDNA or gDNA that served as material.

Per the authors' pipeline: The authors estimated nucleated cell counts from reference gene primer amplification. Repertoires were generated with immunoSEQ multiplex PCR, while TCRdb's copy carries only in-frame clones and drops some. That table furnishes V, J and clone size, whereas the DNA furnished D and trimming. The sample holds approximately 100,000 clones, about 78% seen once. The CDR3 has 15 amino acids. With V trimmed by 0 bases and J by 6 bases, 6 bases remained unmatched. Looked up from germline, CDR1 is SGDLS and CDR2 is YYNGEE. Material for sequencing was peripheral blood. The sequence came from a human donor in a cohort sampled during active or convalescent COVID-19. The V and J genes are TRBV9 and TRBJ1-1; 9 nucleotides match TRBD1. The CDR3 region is CASSVDGTGLSEAFF. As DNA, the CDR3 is TGTGCCAGCAGCGTAGATGGGACAGGGCTTTCTGAAGCTTTCTTT.